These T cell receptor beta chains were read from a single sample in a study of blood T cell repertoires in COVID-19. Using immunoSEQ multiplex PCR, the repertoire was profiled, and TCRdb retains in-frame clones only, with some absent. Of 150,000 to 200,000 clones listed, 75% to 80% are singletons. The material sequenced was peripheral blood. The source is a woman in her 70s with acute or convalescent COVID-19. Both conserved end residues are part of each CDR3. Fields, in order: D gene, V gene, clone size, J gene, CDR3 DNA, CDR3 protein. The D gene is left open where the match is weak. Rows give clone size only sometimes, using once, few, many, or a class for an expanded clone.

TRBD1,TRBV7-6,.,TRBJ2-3,TGTGCCAGCAGCTTAGAGGGCGGGACAGGGGGCGCGCAGGGGCAGTATTTT,CASSLEGGTGGAQGQYF
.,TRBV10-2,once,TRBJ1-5,TGCGCCAGCAGTGAGTCCGGGGACTTCCTTCAGCCCCAGCATTTT,CASSESGDFLQPQHF
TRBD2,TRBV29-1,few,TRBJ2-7,TGCAGCGTCCAAATGGCTAGCGGGAGCTACGAGCAGTACTTC,CSVQMASGSYEQYF
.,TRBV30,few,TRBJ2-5,TGTGCCTGGAGTTACGGGGGTGGTCAAGAGACCCAGTACTTC,CAWSYGGGQETQYF
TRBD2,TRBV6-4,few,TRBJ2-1,TGTGCCAGCAGTGATCTAGCGGGAGTTGGTGAGCAGTTCTTC,CASSDLAGVGEQFF
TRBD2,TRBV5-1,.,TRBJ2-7,TGCGCCAGCAGCACCGATACTAGCGGGAGTTCCTACGAGCAGTACTTC,CASSTDTSGSSYEQYF
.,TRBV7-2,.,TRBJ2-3,TGTGCCAGCAGCTTAGCGGTGCATCGGTCAGATACGCAGTATTTT,CASSLAVHRSDTQYF
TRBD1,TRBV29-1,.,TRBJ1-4,TGCAGCGTTACTACTACAGGGGATGAAAAACTGTTTTTT,CSVTTTGDEKLFF
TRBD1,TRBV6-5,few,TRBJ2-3,TGTGCCAGCAGGTTCGGGACAGGGGAACGCGGCACGCAGTATTTT,CASRFGTGERGTQYF
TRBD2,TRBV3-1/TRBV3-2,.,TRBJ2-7,TGTGCCAGCAACCGACTAGCGAGCTACGAGCAGTACTTC,CASNRLASYEQYF
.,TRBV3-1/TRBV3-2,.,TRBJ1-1,TGTGCCAGCAGCCAAACAGGGAGGGGCACTGAAGCTTTCTTT,CASSQTGRGTEAFF
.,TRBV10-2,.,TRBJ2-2,TGCGCCTCCAGGGCGAACACCGGGGAGCTGTTTTTT,CASRANTGELFF
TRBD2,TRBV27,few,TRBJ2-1,TGTGCCAGCAGTTTAGACTGGCGGGAGTCCGACGATGAGCAGTTCTTC,CASSLDWRESDDEQFF
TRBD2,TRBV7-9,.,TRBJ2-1,TGTGCCAGCAGCTTATCCCTAGCGGGAGTCAATGAGCAGTTCTTC,CASSLSLAGVNEQFF
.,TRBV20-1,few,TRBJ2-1,TGCAGTGCTAGTGACCGAGCGGCCAATGAGCAGTTCTTC,CSASDRAANEQFF
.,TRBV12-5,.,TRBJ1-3,TGTGCTAGTGGCCCCCCCGGGACAATCGCTGGAAACACCATATATTTT,CASGPPGTIAGNTIYF
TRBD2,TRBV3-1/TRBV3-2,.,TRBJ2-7,TGTGCCAGCAGCCAAGGAGGATGGCCTAGCGGGAGAGAGGACGAGCAGTACTTC,CASSQGGWPSGREDEQYF
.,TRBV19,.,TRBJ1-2,TGTGCCACATGCCGGGGGGCGAACTATGGCTACACCTTC,CATCRGANYGYTF
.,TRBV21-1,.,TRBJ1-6,TGTGCCAGCGACAGTCGGGGGTGCAATAATTCACCCCTCCACTTT,CASDSRGCNNSPLHF
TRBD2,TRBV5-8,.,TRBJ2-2,TGTGCCAGCAGCTTGCAGGGAGGGTGGACCGGGGAGCTGTTTTTT,CASSLQGGWTGELFF
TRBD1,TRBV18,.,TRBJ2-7,TGTGCCAGCTCACCAGCCGGGACAGGGACCGAGCAGTACTTC,CASSPAGTGTEQYF
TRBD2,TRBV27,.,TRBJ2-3,TGTGCCAGCAGTTCACCGGGACTAGGGGACACAGATACGCAGTATTTT,CASSSPGLGDTDTQYF
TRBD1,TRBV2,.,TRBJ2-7,TGTGCCAGCAGTGCCCTGGGACAGGTTACCTACGAGCAGTACTTC,CASSALGQVTYEQYF
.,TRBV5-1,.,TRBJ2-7,TGCGCCAGCAGCTTTACCATCATGAGCTCCTACGAGCAGTACTTC,CASSFTIMSSYEQYF
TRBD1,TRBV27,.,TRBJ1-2,TGTGCCAGCAGTCCACGGACAGGACTCAACTATGGCTACACCTTC,CASSPRTGLNYGYTF
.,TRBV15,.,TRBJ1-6,TGTGCCACCAGCAGAACTAAACGGGGGGGCGCCCTGAATTCACCCCTCCACTTT,CATSRTKRGGALNSPLHF
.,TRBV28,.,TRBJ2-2,TGTGCCAGCTTCTCAGGGGCGGCTGGCGGGGAGCTGTTTTTT,CASFSGAAGGELFF
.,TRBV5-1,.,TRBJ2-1,TGCGCCAGCAGCTTGGCGGTAGTAAGTAACAATGAGCAGTTCTTC,CASSLAVVSNNEQFF
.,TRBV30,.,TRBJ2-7,TGTGCCTGGAGTGTACGTGACTTACTAACCTACGAGCAGTACTTC,CAWSVRDLLTYEQYF